This T cell receptor beta chain was captured by sequencing in a study of shared clonotypes between healthy human individuals. Genomic DNA per cell subset filled all wells of several immunoSEQ plates. Only in-frame clones appear in the TCRdb table, and some are missing; sequencing was by immunoSEQ multiplex PCR. Of around 980,000 clones listed, more than 75% were seen once; the top ten hold roughly 0.62%. General study findings and limits: A handful of donors had about 5% of their naive CD4 clonotypes in common. Few donors restricted represented genetic and exposure-history diversity.

With regard to this clone: The antigen remains undetermined.

Germline CDR1 and CDR2: SGHRS and YFSETQ. The CDR3 has 15 residues. After removal of 2 bases from V and 1 base from J, the junction contained 4 bases not matched to a gene. Specimen: memory CD4+ T cells from PBMCs. The subset was: CD45RA-negative fraction. The clonotype originates from a man between 18 and 29 years old in good health. Some clones in this sample may be carry-over from other donors' samples. The J gene is TRBJ2-5, the V gene TRBV5-1; 8 bases map to TRBD2. The CDR3 DNA follows: TGCGCCAGCAGCTTCGCTAGCGGGCCCCAAGAGACCCAGTACTTC. Translated: CASSFASGPQETQYF.